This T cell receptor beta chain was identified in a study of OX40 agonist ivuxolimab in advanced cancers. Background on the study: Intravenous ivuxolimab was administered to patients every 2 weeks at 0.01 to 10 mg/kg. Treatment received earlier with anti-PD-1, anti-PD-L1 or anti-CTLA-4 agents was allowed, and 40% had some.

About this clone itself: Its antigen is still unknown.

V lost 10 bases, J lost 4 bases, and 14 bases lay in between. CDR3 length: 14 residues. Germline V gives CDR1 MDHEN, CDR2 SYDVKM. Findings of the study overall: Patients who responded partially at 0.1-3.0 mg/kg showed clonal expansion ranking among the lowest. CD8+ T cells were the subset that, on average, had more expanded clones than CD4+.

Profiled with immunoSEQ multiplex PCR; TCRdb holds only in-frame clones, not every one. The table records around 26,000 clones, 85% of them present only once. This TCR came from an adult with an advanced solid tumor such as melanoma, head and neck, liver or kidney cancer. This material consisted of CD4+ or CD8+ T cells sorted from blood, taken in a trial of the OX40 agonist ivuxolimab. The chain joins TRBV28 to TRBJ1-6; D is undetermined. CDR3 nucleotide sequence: TGTGCCACTTCTTTTCAGAGTTATAATTCACCCCTCCACTTT. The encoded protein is CATSFQSYNSPLHF.